The 18 T cell receptor beta chains below all came from one sample that was sequenced in a study of T cell responses to AZD1222 COVID-19 vaccine. This table comes from immunoSEQ multiplex PCR, and its TCRdb copy is limited to in-frame clones, with some not included. Counted here are over 95,000 clones, about nine tenths occurring once; the ten biggest clones make up less than 6.5%. The specimen comprised peripheral blood, sampled 28 days after the second AZD1222 dose. The receptors derive from an adult who received the AZD1222 COVID-19 vaccine.

This chain uses TRBV9 with TRBJ1-5, with 7 bases lining up with TRBD1. With 2 bases clipped from V and 5 bases from J, the junction kept 4 bases outside the gene matches. CDR1 and CDR2 from the germline V gene are SGDLS and YYNGEE. This CDR3 contains 14 residues. CDR3 nucleotide sequence: TGTGCCAGCAGCGTTACAGGACAGGATCAGCCCCAGCATTTT. Protein: CASSVTGQDQPQHF. The variable domain in full, completed from reference TRBV9 and TRBJ1-5, reads DSGVTQTPKHLITATGQRVTLRCSPRSGDLSVYWYQQSLDQGLQFLIQYYNGEERAKGNILERFSAQQFPDLHSELNLSSLELGDSALYFCASSVTGQDQPQHFGDGTRLSIL.

The genes are TRBV11-1 and TRBJ2-7; D perhaps matches TRBD2 (6 bases). The CDR3 extends over 14 amino acids. CDR1 and CDR2 from the germline V gene are SGHAT and FQDESV (reference sequence). V lost 8 bases to trimming and J lost 3 bases, with 17 bases between them. The CDR3 bases are TGTGCCAGCTCCCTAAGCGCGGGGAGCTACGAGCAGTACTTC. This codes for CASSLSAGSYEQYF. The whole variable domain, remainder taken from reference TRBV11-1 and TRBJ2-7, is EAEVAQSPRYKITEKSQAVAFWCDPISGHATLYWYRQILGQGPELLVQFQDESVVDDSQLPKDRFSAERLKGVDSTLKIQPAELGDSAMYLCASSLSAGSYEQYFGPGTRLTVT.

The V gene is TRBV18, the J gene TRBJ1-2; 8 bases agree with TRBD1. This CDR3 comprises 13 residues. With 3 bases clipped from V and 6 bases from J, the junction kept 3 bases outside the gene matches. Germline V lookup: CDR1 KGHSH, CDR2 LQKENI. The CDR3 nucleotides are TGTGCCAGCTCACCGACAGGGGTCGATGGCTACACCTTC. Encoded protein: CASSPTGVDGYTF.

V is TRBV19 and J is TRBJ1-5; 8 bases fit TRBD1. The ends lost 3 bases at V and 7 bases at J; junction bases unmatched: 8. The CDR3 consists of 15 residues. Germline CDR1 reads LNHDA; CDR2 reads SQIVND (reference sequence). The CDR3 spells CASSIPTGARQPQHF. The CDR3 bases are TGTGCCAGTAGTATCCCGACAGGGGCACGGCAGCCCCAGCATTTT. The full variable domain, in which reference TRBV19 and TRBJ1-5 provide the parts outside the CDR3, is DGGITQSPKYLFRKEGQNVTLSCEQNLNHDAMYWYRQDPGQGLRLIYYSQIVNDFQKGDIAEGYSVSREKKESFPLTVTSAQKNPTAFYLCASSIPTGARQPQHFGDGTRLSIL.

The V call is TRBV12-3 or TRBV12-4, the J call TRBJ2-4; D unclear. CDR3 length equals 12 residues. The germline V and J ends were trimmed by 5 bases and 1 base, with 3 bases remaining between them. CDR3 nucleotides: TGTGCCAGCAGTAAGGCCAAAAACATTCAGTACTTC. This encodes CASSKAKNIQYF.

This clone appeared a few times. V and J are TRBV3-1 (or the pseudogene TRBV3-2) and TRBJ1-6; maybe TRBD1 (6 bases). CDR3 length equals 15 residues. Trimming cost V 0 bases and J 7 bases, with 10 bases left between them. CDR1 LGHDT and CDR2 YNNKEL come from the germline V gene (reference sequence). CDR3 region: CASSQDLGGNSPLHF. CDR3 sequence (DNA): TGTGCCAGCAGCCAAGATCTAGGGGGGAATTCACCCCTCCACTTT.

V and J are TRBV24-1 and TRBJ2-3; no definite D call. The V end lost 0 bases, the J end lost 2 bases, and 5 bases lay between the germline ends. This CDR3 region has 14 residues. CDR1 is KGHDR, CDR2 SFDVKD, per germline. The CDR3: CATSDLGNTDTQYF. The CDR3 nucleotides are TGTGCCACCAGTGATTTGGGGAACACAGATACGCAGTATTTT.

This clone appeared a few times. The chain links TRBV5-1 to TRBJ2-2; no clear D. Trimming took off 2 bases at V and 9 bases at J, with 11 bases between the two ends. Germline V gene lookup returns CDR1 SGHRS and CDR2 YFSETQ. The CDR3 runs 13 residues. The chain's CDR3 is CASSLGPDRELFF. The DNA for the CDR3 is TGCGCCAGCAGCTTAGGACCCGATCGGGAGCTGTTTTTT. The variable domain in full, with the rest retrieved from reference TRBV5-1 and TRBJ2-2, is KAGVTQTPRYLIKTRGQQVTLSCSPISGHRSVSWYQQTPGQGLQFLFEYFSETQRNKGNFPGRFSGRQFSNSRSEMNVSTLELGDSALYLCASSLGPDRELFFGEGSRLTVL.

The chain carries TRBV5-1 and TRBJ2-1, with 8 bases fitting TRBD2. Germline assignment: CDR1 SGHRS and CDR2 YFSETQ. CDR3 length: 15 residues. Germline trimming cut 0 bases from V and 7 bases from J; bases unmatched to any gene: 6. The CDR3 here is CASSLAAGGANEQFF. The DNA for the CDR3 is TGCGCCAGCAGCTTGGCCGCCGGGGGGGCGAATGAGCAGTTCTTC.

This chain connects TRBV2 to TRBJ1-1, with D hard to call. CDR3 length equals 13 residues. In germline, CDR1 is SNHLY, CDR2 FYNNEI. The V and J ends lost 8 bases and 3 bases respectively, with 13 bases between them. The CDR3 here is CASVSDRDTEAFF. The CDR3 bases are TGTGCCAGCGTCAGTGACCGTGACACTGAAGCTTTCTTT.

V usage is TRBV3-1 (or the pseudogene TRBV3-2) and J usage is TRBJ1-5; D remains ambiguous. CDR1 and CDR2 from the germline V gene are LGHDT and YNNKEL (reference sequence). V dropped 1 base and J dropped 2 bases, with 9 bases sitting between them. This CDR3 is built from 15 residues. CDR3 DNA sequence: TGTGCCAGCAGCCAAGGTGCGTGGGGCAATCAGCCCCAGCATTTT. Protein product: CASSQGAWGNQPQHF.

V and J are TRBV24-1 and TRBJ2-3, with a possible D match to TRBD2 (6 bases). The CDR3 spans 14 residues. Trimming took off 4 bases at V and 3 bases at J, with 10 bases between the two ends. Germline CDR1 reads KGHDR; CDR2 reads SFDVKD. CDR3 protein: CATSDPGGTDTQYF. The CDR3 DNA reads as TGTGCCACCAGTGACCCTGGGGGGACAGATACGCAGTATTTT.

The rearrangement links TRBV27 to TRBJ1-6; D is unresolved. Germline V gives CDR1 MNHEY, CDR2 SMNVEV (reference sequence). The CDR3 has 14 residues. Trimming took 4 bases from V and 9 from J, leaving 13 bases between them. The CDR3 spells CASSSPGRRSPLHF. The CDR3 DNA is TGTGCCAGCAGTTCGCCGGGCCGGCGTTCACCCCTCCACTTT.

The V gene is TRBV6-2 or TRBV6-3, the J gene TRBJ1-2; maybe TRBD1 (6 bases). The V and J ends lost 3 bases and 3 bases respectively, with 11 bases between them. The CDR3 runs to 14 residues. CDR1 MNHEY and CDR2 SVGEGT come from the germline V gene. In nucleotides, the CDR3 is TGTGCCAGCAGTTATTTGGGGGGCGACTATGGCTACACCTTC. Translated: CASSYLGGDYGYTF.

The genes are TRBV5-6 and TRBJ2-7; no clear D gene. Deletions cut 0 bases from V and 1 base from J, with 5 bases between. Germline loops: CDR1 SGHDT, CDR2 YYEEEE. CDR3 length equals 13 residues. The CDR3 here is CASSLAGSYEQYF. The CDR3, as DNA: TGTGCCAGCAGCTTGGCCGGTTCCTACGAGCAGTACTTC.

V is TRBV6-5 and J is TRBJ1-6; D call uncertain. The V end lost 6 bases, the J end lost 5 bases, and 8 bases lay between the germline ends. Per germline, CDR1 MNHEY and CDR2 SVGAGI. CDR3 length: 13 residues. The CDR3 coding sequence is TGTGCCAGCAGCAACGAAAATAATTCACCCCTCCACTTT. This translates into CASSNENNSPLHF.

This chain uses TRBV7-2 with TRBJ1-1; 7 positions match TRBD1. The CDR3 has 16 residues. Germline lookup yields CDR1 SGHTA and CDR2 FQGNSA. Unmatched junction bases numbered 14, after V lost 5 bases and J lost 5 bases. The CDR3 nucleotides are TGTGCCAGCAGCACCCGACAGGGTTTGGGAACAACTGAAGCTTTCTTT. As protein: CASSTRQGLGTTEAFF.

The chain combines TRBV6-4 with TRBJ1-1; 11 bases are shared with TRBD1. Germline CDR1 MRHNA, CDR2 SNTAGT. This CDR3 region has 18 residues. V lost 8 bases, J lost 3 bases, and 17 bases stayed unmatched. CDR3 nucleotides: TGTGCCAGCCGGACAGGGGGCATCCGCGCCCTCTCAGACACTGAAGCTTTCTTT. The encoded protein is CASRTGGIRALSDTEAFF.